This is a list of T cell receptor beta chains from one sample in a study of T cells after yellow fever vaccination. TCRdb reanalysed the 5' RACE reads using MiXCR and keeps one entry per CDR3 protein. Here the sample spans about 550,000 distinct CDR3 sequences, 15% to 20% being singletons. The material was PBMCs, obtained 15 days after the yellow fever booster vaccination. These receptors originate from a man aged 25 to 45 who received the YFV17D yellow fever vaccine. The CDR3 runs from the conserved cysteine through the conserved F or W. D genes are given only for firm matches. Clone size is stated in some rows and not others, as once, few, many or a class when expanded.

TRBV12-3/TRBV12-4	few	-	TRBJ1-5	13	CASTQGRAQPQHF	TGTGCCAGCACTCAGGGCAGGGCTCAGCCCCAGCATTTT
TRBV7-2	few	TRBD2	TRBJ2-7	16	CASSLGWGGSSYEQYF	TGTGCCAGCAGCTTAGGGTGGGGGGGGAGCTCCTACGAGCAGTACTTC
TRBV20-1	-	-	TRBJ2-5	14	CSAADWTLQETQYF	TGCAGTGCTGCGGACTGGACCCTTCAAGAGACCCAGTACTTC
TRBV28	few	-	TRBJ2-5	13	CASSLSVQETQYF	TGTGCCAGCAGTTTAAGCGTACAAGAGACCCAGTACTTC
TRBV29-1	-	-	TRBJ2-5	12	CSAAQGQETQYF	TGCAGCGCTGCACAGGGACAAGAGACCCAGTACTTC
TRBV10-3	-	-	TRBJ2-6	18	CAISGGASGLSGANVLTF	TGTGCCATCAGTGGGGGAGCCTCGGGCCTTTCTGGGGCCAACGTCCTGACTTTC
TRBV5-1	-	TRBD2	TRBJ2-2	17	CASSRMTSGKYNGELFF	TGCGCCAGCAGTCGAATGACTAGCGGGAAATATAACGGGGAGCTGTTTTTT
TRBV20-1	-	-	TRBJ2-7	13	CSAAQNRAYEQYF	TGCAGTGCTGCCCAAAACAGGGCCTACGAGCAGTACTTC
TRBV7-2	many	TRBD2	TRBJ2-7	17	CASSLLASGSLVHEQYF	TGTGCCAGCAGCTTATTGGCTAGCGGGAGTCTCGTCCACGAGCAGTACTTC
TRBV7-2	-	TRBD1	TRBJ1-2	13	CASSLQGANGYTF	TGTGCCAGCAGCTTACAGGGGGCGAATGGCTACACCTTC
TRBV6-5	few	-	TRBJ2-7	10	CASRTKKQYF	TGTGCCAGCAGGACTAAAAAGCAGTACTTC
TRBV4-3	few	-	TRBJ2-5	14	CASSQDGVGQTQYF	TGCGCCAGCAGCCAAGATGGAGTAGGGCAGACCCAGTACTTC
TRBV6-5	-	TRBD1	TRBJ1-1	14	CASSSTGGTNEAFF	TGTGCCAGCAGTTCCACAGGGGGAACAAATGAAGCTTTCTTT
TRBV29-1	-	TRBD1	TRBJ1-2	14	CSVTDRQGAHGYTF	TGCAGCGTGACCGACCGACAGGGGGCGCATGGCTACACCTTC
TRBV6-1	few	-	TRBJ1-6	16	CASSTGRMSYNSPLHF	TGTGCCAGCAGTACGGGGCGGATGTCCTATAATTCACCCCTCCACTTT
TRBV6-1	few	-	TRBJ2-7	13	CAGGGGSSYEQYF	TGTGCCGGGGGCGGCGGGAGCTCCTACGAGCAGTACTTC
TRBV20-1	-	-	TRBJ2-2	13	CSARTTNTGELFF	TGCAGTGCTCGGACAACCAACACCGGGGAGCTGTTTTTT
TRBV25-1	-	-	TRBJ2-2	16	CASKEGHGGNTGELFF	TGTGCCAGCAAAGAAGGGCACGGTGGGAACACCGGGGAGCTGTTTTTT
TRBV5-1	few	-	TRBJ2-2	15	CASSLRGVDTGELFF	TGCGCCAGCAGCTTGAGGGGCGTGGACACCGGGGAGCTGTTTTTT
TRBV20-1	-	-	TRBJ2-5	14	CSATLRDTQETQYF	TGCAGTGCTACCCTCCGGGACACCCAAGAGACCCAGTACTTC
TRBV3-1	-	-	TRBJ1-2	13	CASSYMAGSDYTF	TGTGCCAGCAGCTACATGGCGGGGTCTGACTACACCTTC
TRBV5-1	few	-	TRBJ2-7	16	CASSLIGTVPSYEQYF	TGCGCCAGCAGCTTGATCGGGACTGTTCCTTCCTACGAGCAGTACTTC
TRBV12-3/TRBV12-4	-	-	TRBJ1-5	16	CASSLSAIYSNQPQHF	TGTGCCAGCAGTTTAAGTGCAATTTATAGCAATCAGCCCCAGCATTTT
TRBV2	-	-	TRBJ1-6	16	CASSDRGSSYNSPLHF	TGTGCCAGCAGTGATCGAGGCAGCTCCTATAATTCACCCCTCCACTTT
TRBV7-2	few	-	TRBJ2-1	14	CASSLGPAYNEQFF	TGTGCCAGCAGCTTAGGTCCCGCCTACAATGAGCAGTTCTTC
TRBV30	-	-	TRBJ2-3	13	CAWNRDRTDTQYF	TGTGCCTGGAATCGGGACCGCACAGATACGCAGTATTTT
TRBV2	few	TRBD2	TRBJ2-1	15	CASRMTSGIGNEQFF	TGTGCCAGCAGGATGACTAGCGGGATTGGCAATGAGCAGTTCTTC
TRBV5-1	-	TRBD2	TRBJ2-2	17	CASSLEAGAVRTGELFF	TGCGCCAGCAGCTTGGAAGCGGGAGCGGTTCGAACCGGGGAGCTGTTTTTT
TRBV3-1	few	-	TRBJ2-2	15	CASSQYRSNTGELFF	TGTGCCAGCAGCCAATATAGGTCGAACACCGGGGAGCTGTTTTTT
TRBV29-1	-	TRBD1	TRBJ2-6	15	CSVADRAIGANVLTF	TGCAGCGTTGCGGACAGGGCAATTGGGGCCAACGTCCTGACTTTC
TRBV7-9	many	-	TRBJ1-6	13	CASSLRGGNPLHF	TGTGCCAGCAGCTTACGCGGGGGAAATCCCCTCCACTTT